A single T cell receptor beta chain is shown here with its context. The table came from immunoSEQ multiplex PCR; TCRdb's copy has only in-frame clones and leaves some out. The data hold about 60,000 clones, with around 83% observed a single time. This sample was included in a study of OX40 agonist ivuxolimab in advanced cancers. The sequence was obtained from an adult with an advanced solid tumor such as melanoma, head and neck, liver or kidney cancer. The sequencing here drew on CD4+ or CD8+ T cells sorted from blood, taken in a trial of the OX40 agonist ivuxolimab.

The CDR3 spells CASSLAGGGTEAFF. In nucleotides, the CDR3 is TGTGCCAGCAGCTTGGCCGGGGGAGGTACTGAAGCTTTCTTT. The V and J genes are TRBV5-4 and TRBJ1-1, with a possible D match to TRBD1 (5 bases). Germline V gene data show CDR1 as SGHNT and CDR2 as YYREEE (reference sequence). This CDR3 is built from 14 residues. The V end was cut by 0 bases, the J end by 5 bases, with 11 bases between.